This TCR beta chain was identified during a study of shared clonotypes between healthy human individuals. CD45RO-negative, CCR7-positively selected cells formed the naive CD8 fraction, excluding terminally differentiated effector memory CD45RA+ cells. Sorted-subset replicate PCRs used roughly 180 ng DNA, approximately 27,000 T cell genomes. Data came from immunoSEQ multiplex PCR; TCRdb stores just in-frame clones and leaves some out. This table has about 2,100,000 clones, just over 90% appearing once. This TCR was sampled from a man younger than 35 in good health. Some clones in this sample may be carry-over from other donors' samples. Material: naive CD8+ T cells from PBMCs.

This CDR3 is CASSNWVTDTQYF. CDR3 DNA sequence: TGTGCCAGTTCTAATTGGGTAACAGATACGCAGTATTTT. This sequence joins TRBV19 and TRBJ2-3; D remains ambiguous. The CDR3 extends over 13 amino acids. Between the trimmed V and J ends, which lost 8 bases and 3 bases, there was a span of 12 bases. The germline CDR1 and CDR2 sequences are LNHDA and SQIVND (reference sequence).